The rows below give T cell receptor beta chains drawn from one sample of a study of T-cell memory formation after mild COVID-19. TCRdb reanalysed the 5' RACE reads using MiXCR and keeps one entry per CDR3 protein. Counted here are hundreds of thousands of distinct CDR3 sequences, around 15% occurring once; the ten biggest clones make up roughly 8.2%. Sequencing was carried out using PBMCs or a T cell subset sorted from them (not recorded which). These receptors were collected from an adult woman who had mild COVID-19 (a few samples of this study predate the infection). Cell type and time point are not known. Both conserved end residues are part of each CDR3. D genes are given only for firm matches. Clone size, where shown, is once, few, many, or a class for clones that have expanded.

TRBJ1-2 TRBV27 . few TGTGCCAGCAGTTTCGGGGCCCGCTATGGCTACACCTTC CASSFGARYGYTF
TRBJ2-5 TRBV9 . many TGTGCCAGCAGCGTACAGGTGGAATCAGAGACCCAGTACTTC CASSVQVESETQYF
TRBJ2-2 TRBV11-2 TRBD2 . TGTGCCAGCAGCTTTAGGCGGGGGGACACCGGGGAGCTGTTTTTT CASSFRRGDTGELFF
TRBJ1-1 TRBV19 . . TGTGCCAGTAGTAGACACAGGGTCACTGAAGCTTTCTTT CASSRHRVTEAFF
TRBJ2-5 TRBV19 . few TGTGCCAGTAGTAAACAGGGAATCCGAGAGACCCAGTACTTC CASSKQGIRETQYF
TRBJ2-7 TRBV10-3 . few TGTGCCATCAGTGACCGTGTGGGGATCTACGAGCAGTACTTC CAISDRVGIYEQYF
TRBJ2-7 TRBV7-6 TRBD2 few TGTGCCAGCAACCTCTCGCCCGGGACTAGCGGTCCCTACGAGCAGTACTTC CASNLSPGTSGPYEQYF
TRBJ2-1 TRBV3-1 TRBD2 many TGTGCCAGCAGCCCGAGAGCATGGGGACTAATGGGTGAGCAGTTCTTC CASSPRAWGLMGEQFF
TRBJ2-7 TRBV25-1 . . TGTGCCAGCAAGGGCCAAGGACTCTCCTACGAGCAGTACTTC CASKGQGLSYEQYF
TRBJ2-3 TRBV7-6 . . TGTGCCAGCAGCTCCTCCCACGACCACACAGATACGCAGTATTTT CASSSSHDHTDTQYF
TRBJ2-2 TRBV11-1 . many TGTGCCAGCAGCTTAGGGACAGCGAACACCGGGGAGCTGTTTTTT CASSLGTANTGELFF
TRBJ2-5 TRBV5-1 TRBD1 . TGCGCCAGCAGCTACGGGACAGATAAAGAGACCCAGTACTTC CASSYGTDKETQYF
TRBJ2-1 TRBV3-1 . . TGTGCCAGCAGCCGACCTGTACAGTCCAATCCCAATGAGCAGTTCTTC CASSRPVQSNPNEQFF
TRBJ1-4 TRBV5-1 TRBD1 . TGCGCCAGCAGCTCAGGGGGCGGCAATGAAAAACTGTTTTTT CASSSGGGNEKLFF
TRBJ2-6 TRBV4-1 . few TGCGCCAGCAGCCAAGAGCCTCCTACGAGCTCTGGGGCCAACGTCCTGACTTTC CASSQEPPTSSGANVLTF
TRBJ1-5 TRBV7-9 TRBD1 . TGTGCCAGCAGCCCTGGTAGGACAGGGGGGAGCAATCAGCCCCAGCATTTT CASSPGRTGGSNQPQHF
TRBJ2-1 TRBV4-1 TRBD1 few TGCGCCAGCAGCCTCCCAGGGGGTAAGCAGTTCTTC CASSLPGGKQFF
TRBJ2-1 TRBV20-1 TRBD2 . TGCAGCGGGGGGAGCGGGAGATCCTACAATGAGCAGTTCTTC CSGGSGRSYNEQFF
TRBJ2-5 TRBV12-5 TRBD2 few TGTGCTAGTGCCTCGGGACTAGCGGGAGGGCCAGAAGAGACCCAGTACTTC CASASGLAGGPEETQYF
TRBJ2-3 TRBV20-1 . few TGCAGTGCTAGAGGGGCTGGCGGAGGGAGCACAGATACGCAGTATTTT CSARGAGGGSTDTQYF
TRBJ2-7 TRBV6-2/TRBV6-3 . . TGTGCCAGCAGTTACTATCCGGGGGGCTGGAACTACGAGCAGTACTTC CASSYYPGGWNYEQYF
TRBJ2-3 TRBV7-2 . few TGTGCCAGCAGCTCTAGGGGGACGCGGGCGCAGTATTTT CASSSRGTRAQYF
TRBJ2-7 TRBV20-1 . few TGCAGTGCTAACGGGGGAACCTACGAGCAGTACTTC CSANGGTYEQYF
TRBJ2-1 TRBV7-9 TRBD2 . TGTGCCAGCAGCTTAGCTAGCGGGAGTACCGATGAGCAGTTCTTC CASSLASGSTDEQFF
TRBJ2-5 TRBV7-9 . . TGTGCCAGCAGCCCCGACGGGATCCGGGACAAGAAAGAGACCCAGTACTTC CASSPDGIRDKKETQYF
TRBJ1-1 TRBV12-3/TRBV12-4 . many TGTGCCAGCAGTTTCGAGGACACTGAAGCTTTCTTT CASSFEDTEAFF
TRBJ2-1 TRBV4-1 TRBD1 . TGCGCCAGCAGTTCGGAGACAGGGGGATATGAGCAGTTCTTC CASSSETGGYEQFF
TRBJ2-2 TRBV7-6 . . TGTGCCAGCAGCCACCTGTGGGTACCAGGGTCGAACACCGGGGAGCTGTTTTTT CASSHLWVPGSNTGELFF
TRBJ1-1 TRBV7-6 . many TGTGCCAGCAGCTGGCCCGGGGGGCTGAGTACTGAAGCTTTCTTT CASSWPGGLSTEAFF
TRBJ2-1 TRBV7-9 . . TGTGCCAGCAGTCCAGGAGGGGGAAGGAATGAGCAGTTCTTC CASSPGGGRNEQFF
TRBJ2-7 TRBV6-2/TRBV6-3 TRBD1 many TGTGCCAGCAGTTACCTTCAGGGGGCGGACGAGCAGTACTTC CASSYLQGADEQYF
TRBJ2-1 TRBV27 . . TGTGCCAGCAGCCAATGGTCAAATGAGCAGTTCTTC CASSQWSNEQFF
TRBJ1-1 TRBV4-2 . few TGTGCCAGCAGCCAAGATGTACAGATGAACACTGAAGCTTTCTTT CASSQDVQMNTEAFF
TRBJ2-6 TRBV4-1 . . TGCGCCAGCAGCCAGGAAGCGACTTCCTCTGGGGCCAACGTCCTGACTTTC CASSQEATSSGANVLTF
TRBJ1-1 TRBV25-1 . . TGTGCCAGCAGTGAATTAGGGGGGGCGAACACTGAAGCTTTCTTT CASSELGGANTEAFF
TRBJ1-5 TRBV15 . . TGTGCCACCAGCAGAGATGGAAACAGGAACTGGATCCCCCAGCATTTT CATSRDGNRNWIPQHF
TRBJ1-5 TRBV3-1 . . TGTGCCAGCAGCCAATCGAACAGGGTAGCGAGCAATCAGCCCCAGCATTTT CASSQSNRVASNQPQHF
TRBJ2-3 TRBV6-6 . . TGTGCCAGCGAAGGACAAACCACAGATACGCAGTATTTT CASEGQTTDTQYF
TRBJ1-4 TRBV12-3/TRBV12-4 . . TGTGCCAGCAGTCCAGTGGGGGGGCAGTCGACTAATGAAAAACTGTTTTTT CASSPVGGQSTNEKLFF